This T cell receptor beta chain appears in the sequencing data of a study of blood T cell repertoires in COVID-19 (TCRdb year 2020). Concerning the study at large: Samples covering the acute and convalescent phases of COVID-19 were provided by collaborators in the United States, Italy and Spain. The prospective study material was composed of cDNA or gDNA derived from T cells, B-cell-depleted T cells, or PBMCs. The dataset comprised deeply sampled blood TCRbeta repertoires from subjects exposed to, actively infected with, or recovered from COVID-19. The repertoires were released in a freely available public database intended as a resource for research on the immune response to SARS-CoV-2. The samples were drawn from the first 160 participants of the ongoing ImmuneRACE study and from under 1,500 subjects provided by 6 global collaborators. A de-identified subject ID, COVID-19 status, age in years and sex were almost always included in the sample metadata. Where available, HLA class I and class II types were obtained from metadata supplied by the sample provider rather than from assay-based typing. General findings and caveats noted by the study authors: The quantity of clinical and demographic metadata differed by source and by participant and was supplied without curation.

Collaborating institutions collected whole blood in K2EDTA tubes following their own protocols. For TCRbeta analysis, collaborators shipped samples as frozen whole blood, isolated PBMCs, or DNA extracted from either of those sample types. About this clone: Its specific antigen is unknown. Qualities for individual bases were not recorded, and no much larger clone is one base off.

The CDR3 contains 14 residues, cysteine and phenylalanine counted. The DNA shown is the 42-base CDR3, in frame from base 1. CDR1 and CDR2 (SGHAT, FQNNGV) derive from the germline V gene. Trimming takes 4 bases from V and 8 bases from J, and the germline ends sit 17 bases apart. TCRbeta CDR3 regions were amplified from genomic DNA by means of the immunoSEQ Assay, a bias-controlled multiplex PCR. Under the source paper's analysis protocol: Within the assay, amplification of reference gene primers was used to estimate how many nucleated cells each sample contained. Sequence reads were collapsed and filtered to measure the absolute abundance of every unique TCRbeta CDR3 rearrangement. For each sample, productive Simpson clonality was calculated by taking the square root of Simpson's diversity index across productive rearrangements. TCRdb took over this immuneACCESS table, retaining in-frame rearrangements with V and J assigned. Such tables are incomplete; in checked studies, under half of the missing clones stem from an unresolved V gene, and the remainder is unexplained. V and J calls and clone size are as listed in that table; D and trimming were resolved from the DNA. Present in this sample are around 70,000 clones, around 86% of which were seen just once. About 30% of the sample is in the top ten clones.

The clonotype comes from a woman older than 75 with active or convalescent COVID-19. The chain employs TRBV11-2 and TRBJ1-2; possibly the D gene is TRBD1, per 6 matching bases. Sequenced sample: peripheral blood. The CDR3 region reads CASSSIQGYRGYTF. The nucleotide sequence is TGTGCCAGCAGCTCGATCCAGGGGTACCGCGGCTACACCTTC.